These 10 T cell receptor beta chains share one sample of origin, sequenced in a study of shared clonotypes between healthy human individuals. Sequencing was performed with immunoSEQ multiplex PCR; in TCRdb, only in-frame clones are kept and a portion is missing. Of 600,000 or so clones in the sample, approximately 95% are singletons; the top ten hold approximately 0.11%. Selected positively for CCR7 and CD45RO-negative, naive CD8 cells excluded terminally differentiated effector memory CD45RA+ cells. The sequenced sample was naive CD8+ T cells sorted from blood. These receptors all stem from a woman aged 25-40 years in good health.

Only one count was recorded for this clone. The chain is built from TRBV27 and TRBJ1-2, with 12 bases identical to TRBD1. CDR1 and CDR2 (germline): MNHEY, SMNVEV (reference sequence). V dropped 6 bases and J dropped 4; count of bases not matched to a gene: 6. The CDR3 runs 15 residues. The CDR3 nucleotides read TGTGCCAGCAGGGATGGGACAGGGGGCGGCTATGGCTACACCTTC. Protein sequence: CASRDGTGGGYGYTF.

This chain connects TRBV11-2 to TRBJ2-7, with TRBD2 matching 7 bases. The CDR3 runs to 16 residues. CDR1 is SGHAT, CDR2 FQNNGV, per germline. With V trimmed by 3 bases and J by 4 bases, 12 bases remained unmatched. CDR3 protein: CASSFHEERGGYEQYF. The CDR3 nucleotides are TGTGCCAGCAGCTTTCATGAGGAGCGGGGTGGGTACGAGCAGTACTTC.

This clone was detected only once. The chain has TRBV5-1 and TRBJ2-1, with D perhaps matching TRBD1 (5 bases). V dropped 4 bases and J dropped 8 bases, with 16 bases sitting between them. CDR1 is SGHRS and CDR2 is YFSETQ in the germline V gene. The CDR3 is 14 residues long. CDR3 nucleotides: TGCGCCAGCAGCCTAGATTCTCTGGGGCATGAGCAGTTCTTC. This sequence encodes CASSLDSLGHEQFF. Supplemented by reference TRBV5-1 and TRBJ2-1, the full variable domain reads KAGVTQTPRYLIKTRGQQVTLSCSPISGHRSVSWYQQTPGQGLQFLFEYFSETQRNKGNFPGRFSGRQFSNSRSEMNVSTLELGDSALYLCASSLDSLGHEQFFGPGTRLTVL.

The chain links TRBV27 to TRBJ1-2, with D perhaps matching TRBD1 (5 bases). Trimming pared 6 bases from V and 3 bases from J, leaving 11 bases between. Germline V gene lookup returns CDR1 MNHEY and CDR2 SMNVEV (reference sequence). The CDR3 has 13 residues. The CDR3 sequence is CASSYSGDYGYTF. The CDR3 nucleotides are TGTGCCAGCAGCTATTCGGGGGACTATGGCTACACCTTC.

The CDR3 bases are TGTGCCAGCAGTGATACAATATTATACGAGCAGTACTTC. It yields the protein CASSDTILYEQYF. The V and J genes are TRBV2 and TRBJ2-7; no firm D call. Trimming cost V 3 bases and J 4 bases, with 10 bases left between them. Germline CDR1 is SNHLY and CDR2 is FYNNEI. The CDR3 spans 13 residues.

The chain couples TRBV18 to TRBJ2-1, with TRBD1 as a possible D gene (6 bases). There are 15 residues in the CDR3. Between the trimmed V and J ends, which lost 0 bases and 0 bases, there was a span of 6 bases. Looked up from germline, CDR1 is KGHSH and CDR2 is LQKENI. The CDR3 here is CASSPPGGSYNEQFF. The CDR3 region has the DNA TGTGCCAGCTCACCACCAGGGGGCTCCTACAATGAGCAGTTCTTC.

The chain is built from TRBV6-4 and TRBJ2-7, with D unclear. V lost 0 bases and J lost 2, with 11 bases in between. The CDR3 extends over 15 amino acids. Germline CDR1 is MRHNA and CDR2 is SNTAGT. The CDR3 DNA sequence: TGTGCCAGCAGTGACTCCTCGAGCAGCACCTACGAGCAGTACTTC. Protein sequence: CASSDSSSSTYEQYF.

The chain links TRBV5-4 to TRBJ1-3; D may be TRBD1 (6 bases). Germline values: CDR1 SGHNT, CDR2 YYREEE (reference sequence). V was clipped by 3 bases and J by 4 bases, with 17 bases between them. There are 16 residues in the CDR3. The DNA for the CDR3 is TGTGCCAGCAGCTCGCCCGGGGGGGGGCCAGGAAACACCATATATTTT. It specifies CASSSPGGGPGNTIYF.

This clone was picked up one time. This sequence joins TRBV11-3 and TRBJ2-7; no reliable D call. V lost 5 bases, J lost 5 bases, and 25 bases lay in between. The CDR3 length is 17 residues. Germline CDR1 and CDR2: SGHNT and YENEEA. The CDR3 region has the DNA TGTGCCAGCAGCCCCCCTAAGGGAAAGGATGGGTGGGACGAGCAGTACTTC. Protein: CASSPPKGKDGWDEQYF.

The CDR3 bases are TGTGCCAGCCTCTTATCGGCTGCAACTAATGAAAAACTGTTTTTT. Its protein is CASLLSAATNEKLFF. The chain employs TRBV2 and TRBJ1-4, with unresolved D. Germline V gene sequence: CDR1 SNHLY, CDR2 FYNNEI. V was shortened by 8 bases and J by 0 bases, with 13 bases between the two germline ends. The CDR3 consists of 15 residues. Variable domain in full (rest from reference TRBV2 and TRBJ1-4): EPEVTQTPSHQVTQMGQEVILRCVPISNHLYFYWYRQILGQKVEFLVSFYNNEISEKSEIFDDQFSVERPDGSNFTLKIRSTKLEDSAMYFCASLLSAATNEKLFFGSGTQLSVL.